The present T cell receptor (beta chain) was sequenced within a study of blood T cells in healthy people across ages. The study's findings and limits: The donors' CMV status was not determined, possibly confounding changes in expanded clonotypes. Whereas aged donors had fewer naive CD4+ cells, long-lived donors had more of them and higher diversity.

The V end was cut by 1 base, the J end by 8 bases, with 6 bases between. Per the germline V gene, CDR1 is ENHRY and CDR2 is SYGVKD. The CDR3 has 12 amino acids. For this clonotype: The antigen remains unidentified.

Through a sample-barcoded 5' primer and a J-beta primer mix, a second PCR was run for roughly 7 to 12 cycles. Carrying 12 random nucleotides, a template-switch adaptor labeled each individual cDNA molecule. MiXCR, run by TCRdb on the 5' RACE reads, gives a single entry per CDR3 protein. Of hundreds of thousands of distinct CDR3 sequences in the sample, around 20% were seen once. Donation came from healthy Caucasian individuals in Russia who were aged roughly 6 to 100. The specimen was blood. The origin of this receptor is a man between 65 and 79 years old in good health. The V call is TRBV10-3, the J call TRBJ1-3; D unresolved. The CDR3 sequence is CAISEYGDTIYF. CDR3 bases: TGTGCCATCAGTGAGTACGGTGACACCATATATTTT.